Listed here are 2 T cell receptor beta chains from one sample, sequenced in a study of response to subunit inactivated influenza vaccine. TCRdb recomputed calls from the RT-PCR reads with MiXCR, one row per CDR3 protein. The sample lists 450,000 to 500,000 distinct CDR3 sequences, roughly 11% occurring once. The sample here was PBMCs from blood, taken 45 days after vaccination. These receptor sequences come from a man aged 45-60 years who received an inactivated influenza vaccine.

This rearrangement joins TRBV15 to TRBJ2-7, with 10 bases identical to TRBD1. J lost 5 bases, V lost 3 bases, and 4 bases had no gene match. CDR3 length: 14 amino acids. Germline CDR1 reads LNHNV; CDR2 reads YYDKDF (reference sequence). CDR3 DNA: TGTGCCACCAGCAGGGGGACAGGGGAGAACGAGCAGTACTTC. This sequence encodes CATSRGTGENEQYF. The variable domain in full, with the rest retrieved from reference TRBV15 and TRBJ2-7, is DAMVIQNPRYQVTQFGKPVTLSCSQTLNHNVMYWYQQKSSQAPKLLFHYYDKDFNNEADTPDNFQSRRPNTSFCFLDIRSPGLGDTAMYLCATSRGTGENEQYFGPGTRLTVT.

The sample holds a few counts of this clonotype. This chain joins TRBV30 and TRBJ2-3; D call uncertain. The length of the CDR3 is 11 residues. The germline V and J ends were trimmed by 2 bases and 5 bases, with 5 bases remaining between them. Germline V lookup: CDR1 GTSNPN, CDR2 SVGIG (reference sequence). The CDR3 bases are TGTGCCTGGAGTCCTGTAGATACGCAGTATTTT. Its protein product is CAWSPVDTQYF.